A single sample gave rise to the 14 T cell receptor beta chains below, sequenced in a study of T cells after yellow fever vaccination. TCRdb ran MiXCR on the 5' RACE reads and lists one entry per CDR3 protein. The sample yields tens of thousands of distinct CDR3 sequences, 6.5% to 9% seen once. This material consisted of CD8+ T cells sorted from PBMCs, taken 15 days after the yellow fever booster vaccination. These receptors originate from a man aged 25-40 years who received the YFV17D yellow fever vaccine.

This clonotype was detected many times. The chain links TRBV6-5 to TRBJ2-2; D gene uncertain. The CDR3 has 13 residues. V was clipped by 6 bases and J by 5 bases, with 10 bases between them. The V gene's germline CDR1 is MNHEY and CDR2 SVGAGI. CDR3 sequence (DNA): TGTGCCAGCAGAACGACCATAACCGGGGAGCTGTTTTTT. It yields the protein CASRTTITGELFF.

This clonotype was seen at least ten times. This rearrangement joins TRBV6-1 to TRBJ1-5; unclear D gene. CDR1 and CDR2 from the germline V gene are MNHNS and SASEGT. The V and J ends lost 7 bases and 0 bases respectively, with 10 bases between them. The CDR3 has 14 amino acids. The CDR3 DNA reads TGTGCCAGCATCCTTGTGGCTAGCAATCAGCCCCAGCATTTT. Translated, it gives CASILVASNQPQHF.

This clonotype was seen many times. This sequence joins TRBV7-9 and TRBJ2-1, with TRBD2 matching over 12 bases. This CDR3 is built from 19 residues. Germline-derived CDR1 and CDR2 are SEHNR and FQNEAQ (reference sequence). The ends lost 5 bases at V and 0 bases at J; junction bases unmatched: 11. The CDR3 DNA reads TGTGCCAGCAGCGGGGCATTGGCTAGCGGGAGGGGCTCCTACAATGAGCAGTTCTTC. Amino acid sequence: CASSGALASGRGSYNEQFF.

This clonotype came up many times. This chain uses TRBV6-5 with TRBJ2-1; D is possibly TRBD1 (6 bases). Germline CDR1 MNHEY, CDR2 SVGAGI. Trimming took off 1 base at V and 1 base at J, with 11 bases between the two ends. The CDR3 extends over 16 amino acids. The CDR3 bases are TGTGCCAGCAGTTACTTAGGGGGAACGTCCTACAATGAGCAGTTCTTC. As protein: CASSYLGGTSYNEQFF.

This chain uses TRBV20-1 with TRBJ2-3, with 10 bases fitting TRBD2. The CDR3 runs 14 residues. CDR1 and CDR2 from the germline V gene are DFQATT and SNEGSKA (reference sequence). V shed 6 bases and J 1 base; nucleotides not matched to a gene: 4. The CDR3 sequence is CSADGTSGTDTQYF. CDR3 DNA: TGCAGTGCAGACGGGACTAGCGGCACAGATACGCAGTATTTT.

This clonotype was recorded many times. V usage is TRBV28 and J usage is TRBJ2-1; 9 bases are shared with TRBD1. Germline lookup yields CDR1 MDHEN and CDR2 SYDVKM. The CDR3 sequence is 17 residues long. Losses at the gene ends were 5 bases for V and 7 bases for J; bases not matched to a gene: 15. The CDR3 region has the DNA TGTGCCAGCAGTCCAACTTACAGGGGGCGAAGTAATAATGAGCAGTTCTTC. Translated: CASSPTYRGRSNNEQFF.

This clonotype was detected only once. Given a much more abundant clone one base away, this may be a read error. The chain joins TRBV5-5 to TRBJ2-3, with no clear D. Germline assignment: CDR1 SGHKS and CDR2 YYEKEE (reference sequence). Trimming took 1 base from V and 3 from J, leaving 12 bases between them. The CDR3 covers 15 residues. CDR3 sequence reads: CASSLMAARTDTQYF. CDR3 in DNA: TGTGCCAGCAGCTTGATGGCGGCGAGGACAGATACGCAGTATTTT.

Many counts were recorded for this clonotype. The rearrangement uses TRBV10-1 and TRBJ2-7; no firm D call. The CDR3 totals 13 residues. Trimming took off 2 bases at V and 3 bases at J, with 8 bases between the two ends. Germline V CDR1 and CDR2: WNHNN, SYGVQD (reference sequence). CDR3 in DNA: TGCGCCAGCAGTGAGAACAGAGGCTACGAGCAGTACTTC. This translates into CASSENRGYEQYF.

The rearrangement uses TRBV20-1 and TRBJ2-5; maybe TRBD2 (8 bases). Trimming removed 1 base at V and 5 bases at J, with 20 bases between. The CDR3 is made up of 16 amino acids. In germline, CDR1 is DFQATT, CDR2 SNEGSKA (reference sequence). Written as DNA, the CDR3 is TGCAGTGCTAGAGTAAGGGACAGCGGGAGCGGGGAGACCCAGTACTTC. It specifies CSARVRDSGSGETQYF.

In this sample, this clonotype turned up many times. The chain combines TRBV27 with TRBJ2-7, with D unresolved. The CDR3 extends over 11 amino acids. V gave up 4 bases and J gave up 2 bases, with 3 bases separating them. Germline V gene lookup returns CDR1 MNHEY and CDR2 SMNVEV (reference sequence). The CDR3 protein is CASSSPYEQYF. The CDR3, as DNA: TGTGCCAGCAGTTCCCCCTACGAGCAGTACTTC.

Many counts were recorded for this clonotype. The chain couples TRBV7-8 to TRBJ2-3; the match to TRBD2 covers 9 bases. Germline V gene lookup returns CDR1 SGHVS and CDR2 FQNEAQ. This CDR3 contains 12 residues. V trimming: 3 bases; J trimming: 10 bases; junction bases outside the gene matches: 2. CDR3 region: CASSLQREAQYF. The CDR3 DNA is TGTGCCAGCAGCTTGCAGCGGGAGGCGCAGTATTTT.

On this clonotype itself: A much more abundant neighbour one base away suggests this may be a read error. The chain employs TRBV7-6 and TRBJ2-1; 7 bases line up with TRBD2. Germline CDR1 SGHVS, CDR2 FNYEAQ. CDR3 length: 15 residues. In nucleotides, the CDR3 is TGTGCCAGCAGCTTAGTAGCGGGTGAATACAATGAGCAGTCCTTC. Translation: CASSLVAGEYNEQSF.

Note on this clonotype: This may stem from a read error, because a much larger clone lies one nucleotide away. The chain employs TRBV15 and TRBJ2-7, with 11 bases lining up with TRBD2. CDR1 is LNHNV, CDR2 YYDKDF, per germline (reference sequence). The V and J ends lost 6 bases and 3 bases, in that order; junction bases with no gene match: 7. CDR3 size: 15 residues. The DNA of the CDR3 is TGTGCCACCAGAAGCGGGACTAGCGGCCTCTACGAGCAGTACTTC. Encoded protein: CATRSGTSGLYEQYF.

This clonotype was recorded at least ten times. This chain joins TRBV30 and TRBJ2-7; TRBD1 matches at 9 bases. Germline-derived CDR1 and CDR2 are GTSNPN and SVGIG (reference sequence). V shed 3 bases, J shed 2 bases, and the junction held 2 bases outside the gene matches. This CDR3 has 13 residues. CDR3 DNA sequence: TGTGCCTGGAGGGACAGGGGCCCCTACGAGCAGTACTTC. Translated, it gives CAWRDRGPYEQYF.